This T cell receptor beta chain came from a study of T cell repertoires in cytomegalovirus infection. Study-wide results and limits: People with CMV and the relevant HLA were identified by cumulative public TCR beta family frequency.

At least ten counts were recorded for this clonotype. Its antigen is unknown. TCRdb independently ran MiXCR on the reads; one entry per CDR3 protein. This table holds 110,000 to 150,000 distinct CDR3 sequences, roughly 6% found once. Germline loops: CDR1 SQVTM, CDR2 ANQGSEA. CDR3 size: 15 residues. Trimming left V 3 bases short and J 4 bases short, with 16 bases between. Sequenced input: PBMCs. The TCR comes from a human donor in good health (CMV status not recorded). Some clones in this sample may be carry-over from other donors' samples. The chain has TRBV29-1 and TRBJ2-1, with D possibly called TRBD1 or TRBD2 (5 bases each). This CDR3 reads CSVDGRTAGYNEQFF. In nucleotides, the CDR3 is TGCAGCGTTGATGGCCGGACTGCAGGGTACAATGAGCAGTTCTTC.